Below are 24 T cell receptor beta chains sequenced from a single sample in a study of T cells after yellow fever vaccination. Using its own MiXCR run on the 5' RACE reads, TCRdb lists one record per CDR3 protein. The data show some 220,000 distinct CDR3 sequences, about 3% seen once. Sample: CD4+ T cells sorted from PBMCs, taken 10 days after the yellow fever booster vaccination. The receptors were sampled from a man younger than 30 who received the YFV17D yellow fever vaccine.

This clonotype was recorded many times. This rearrangement joins TRBV21-1 to TRBJ2-7; no DNA check was done on the table's D call, TRBD2. TRBV21-1 is a known pseudogene. The CDR3 has 15 amino acids. The CDR3 loop reads CASSIGPLPAYEQYV. The CDR3 region has the DNA TGTGCCAGCAGCATCGGACCCCTACCCGCCTACGAGCAGTACGTC.

In its sample, this clonotype was seen many times. The chain joins TRBV9 to TRBJ2-2, with unresolved D. The CDR3 sequence is 16 residues long. The V and J ends lost 0 bases and 1 base respectively, with 10 bases between them. Germline CDR1 SGDLS, CDR2 YYNGEE. As DNA, the CDR3 is TGTGCCAGCAGCGTAGAAGTATGGGTGAACACCGGGGAGCTGTTTTTT. Protein: CASSVEVWVNTGELFF.

The count of this clonotype is one. A clone one base away is much larger, so this may be a read error. The CDR3 here is CDSSYLASSGGIQYF. CDR3 bases: TGTGACAGCAGTTATTTGGCTAGCAGTGGCGGCATTCAGTACTTC. The rearrangement joins TRBV6-5 to TRBJ2-4, with a possible D match to TRBD2 (5 bases). From germline, CDR1 is MNHEY and CDR2 SVGAGI. This CDR3 spans 15 amino acids.

The chain carries TRBV4-3 and TRBJ1-2; D is possibly TRBD1 (5 bases). Germline lookup yields CDR1 LGHNA and CDR2 YSLEER. The CDR3 runs to 14 residues. Trimming shortened V by 3 bases and J by 2 bases, and 10 bases separated the two germline ends. CDR3 coding DNA: TGCGCCAGCAGCCACGCTCAGGGAAACTATGGCTACACCTTC. This translates into CASSHAQGNYGYTF.

This clonotype was seen at least ten times. The chain is built from TRBV5-1 and TRBJ2-7; perhaps TRBD1 as D (5 bases). Trimming took off 2 bases at V and 2 bases at J, with 14 bases between the two ends. From germline, CDR1 is SGHRS and CDR2 YFSETQ. The CDR3 length is 15 residues. In nucleotides, the CDR3 is TGCGCCAGCAGCTTCCAGGGTATCATGCCCTACGAGCAGTACTTC. Protein: CASSFQGIMPYEQYF.

There are a few counts of this clonotype. J is TRBJ2-3 and V is TRBV4-3, with a tentative D call TRBD1 (5 bases). The germline V and J ends were trimmed by 4 bases and 3 bases, with 17 bases remaining between them. The CDR3 contains 16 residues. Germline CDR1 LGHNA, CDR2 YSLEER. The CDR3 bases are TGCGCCAGCAGCCGAGGTAGTGACAGAAAGACAGATACGCAGTATTTT. Protein sequence: CASSRGSDRKTDTQYF.

Ten or more counts support this clonotype. V usage is TRBV11-1 and J usage is TRBJ2-5; D is unresolved. The germline V gene encodes CDR1 SGHAT and CDR2 FQDESV (reference sequence). CDR3 size: 14 residues. Trimming left V 5 bases short and J 3 bases short, with 13 bases between. CDR3 region: CASSPRWEKETQYF. CDR3 nucleotides: TGTGCCAGCAGCCCCCGTTGGGAAAAAGAGACCCAGTACTTC.

This clonotype was seen ten or more times. The chain's CDR3 is CATWGLGHEQFF. CDR3 DNA sequence: TGTGCCACATGGGGGTTGGGGCATGAGCAGTTCTTC. The chain couples TRBV28 to TRBJ2-1; D possibly matches TRBD1 or TRBD2 (5 bases each). CDR1 and CDR2 (germline): MDHEN, SYDVKM. Trimming stripped 10 bases from V and 8 bases from J, with 15 bases between. The length of the CDR3 is 12 residues.

The chain links TRBV11-2 to TRBJ1-2; D gene unclear. V lost 4 bases and J lost 1, with 4 bases in between. This CDR3 has 12 amino acids. The V gene's germline CDR1 is SGHAT and CDR2 FQNNGV. The CDR3 spells CASSSFNYGYTF. The CDR3 nucleotides are TGTGCCAGCAGCTCTTTTAACTATGGCTACACCTTC.

The chain recombines TRBV7-9 with TRBJ2-5, with no clear D. V was clipped by 1 base and J by 5 bases, with 8 bases between them. This CDR3 is 13 amino acids long. Looked up from germline, CDR1 is SEHNR and CDR2 is FQNEAQ (reference sequence). CDR3 nucleotide sequence: TGTGCCAGCAGCTTAGGGCCTTTCGAGACCCAGTACTTC. Encoded protein: CASSLGPFETQYF.

This clonotype was recorded many times. The CDR3 DNA reads as TGTGCCAGCAGTTTACTTACCAGGGCGGATGGGACTGAAGCTTTCTTT. Its protein product is CASSLLTRADGTEAFF. The rearrangement links TRBV12-3 or TRBV12-4 to TRBJ1-1, with D possibly TRBD1 on 5 matching bases. The CDR3 runs to 16 residues. V dropped 2 bases and J dropped 5 bases, with 18 bases sitting between them.

This clonotype occurred many times. The chain employs TRBV2 and TRBJ1-1, with D possibly matching TRBD1 (6 bases). Trimming stripped 4 bases from V and 4 bases from J, with 10 bases between. Germline-derived CDR1 and CDR2 are SNHLY and FYNNEI. This CDR3 is 13 amino acids long. The CDR3 loop reads CASSVGAGTEAFF. In nucleotides, the CDR3 is TGTGCCAGCAGTGTGGGGGCGGGCACTGAAGCTTTCTTT.

The rearrangement uses TRBV30 and TRBJ2-5, with D possibly matching TRBD2 (7 bases). Germline-derived CDR1 and CDR2 are GTSNPN and SVGIG (reference sequence). This CDR3 spans 16 amino acids. The ends were cut back, 0 bases at V and 0 bases at J, with 14 bases in the middle. CDR3 residues: CAWSVGGGLYQETQYF. The CDR3 nucleotides read TGTGCCTGGAGTGTGGGCGGGGGCCTGTACCAAGAGACCCAGTACTTC.

This clonotype was counted many times. This chain joins TRBV5-1 and TRBJ2-2; D may match TRBD1 or TRBD2 (5 bases each). Germline loops: CDR1 SGHRS, CDR2 YFSETQ. This CDR3 spans 14 amino acids. V lost 10 bases, J lost 4 bases, and 17 bases lay in between. CDR3 in amino acids: CAGTSGTGTGELFF. The CDR3 DNA is TGCGCCGGAACCTCCGGGACCGGCACCGGGGAGCTGTTTTTT.

This clonotype appeared many times. V is TRBV18 and J is TRBJ2-5; either TRBD1 or TRBD2 may supply D (5 bases each). This CDR3 has 15 amino acids. Per germline, CDR1 KGHSH and CDR2 LQKENI. Between the trimmed V and J ends, which lost 2 bases and 5 bases, there was a span of 15 bases. CDR3 in DNA: TGTGCCAGCTCACCAAGTTCAGGGACCACGGAGACCCAGTACTTC. Its protein product is CASSPSSGTTETQYF.

This clonotype was counted ten times or more. V gene TRBV2 combines with J gene TRBJ1-6; TRBD1 matches at 8 bases. V lost 6 bases to trimming and J lost 10 bases; unmatched junction nucleotides: 2. The CDR3 consists of 12 residues. Germline lookup yields CDR1 SNHLY and CDR2 FYNNEI. DNA of the CDR3: TGTGCCAGCAGAGGGACAGGATCACCCCTCCACTTT. Its protein product is CASRGTGSPLHF.

At least ten counts were recorded for this clonotype. The rearrangement uses TRBV3-1 and TRBJ2-7; D gene ambiguous. The CDR3 length is 12 residues. Germline V CDR1 and CDR2: LGHDT, YNNKEL (reference sequence). Trimming stripped 4 bases from V and 4 bases from J, with 8 bases between. CDR3: CASSRNTYEQYF. DNA for the CDR3: TGTGCCAGCAGCCGTAACACTTACGAGCAGTACTTC.

In its sample, this clonotype was seen a few times. One end of the junction fails to match germline, which may point to a read error. This sequence joins TRBV10-3 and TRBJ2-2; 9 bases are shared with TRBD1. There are 15 residues in the CDR3. Germline loops: CDR1 ENHRY, CDR2 SYGVKD. The CDR3 loop reads CAISAGTGNAGELFF. The DNA for the CDR3 is TGTGCCATCAGTGCCGGGACAGGGAACGCCGGGGAGCTGTTTTTT.

This clonotype was recorded at least ten times. The rearrangement uses TRBV7-2 and TRBJ2-3; TRBD2 aligns across 7 bases. The CDR3 covers 15 residues. J gave up 2 bases and V 3 bases, and 5 bases lay outside the gene matches. CDR1 SGHTA and CDR2 FQGNSA come from the germline V gene. The CDR3 protein is CASSFNGGTTDTQYF. DNA for the CDR3: TGTGCCAGCAGCTTCAACGGGGGGACCACAGATACGCAGTATTTT.

The table lists this clonotype with a few counts. This chain connects TRBV24-1 to TRBJ2-1; D is ambiguous. V was shortened by 3 bases and J by 10 bases, with 12 bases between the two germline ends. This CDR3 contains 13 residues. Germline assignment: CDR1 KGHDR and CDR2 SFDVKD. The CDR3 DNA sequence: TGTGCCACCAGTGATCCCCCCCGCACCGAGCAGTTCTTC. Translating gives CATSDPPRTEQFF.

This clonotype was detected ten times or more. The chain has TRBV3-1 and TRBJ1-2; no clear D. This CDR3 is 15 amino acids long. The V end lost 8 bases, the J end lost 4 bases, and 20 bases lay between the germline ends. Germline V gene lookup returns CDR1 LGHDT and CDR2 YNNKEL (reference sequence). CDR3 nucleotide sequence: TGTGCCAGCTCCATGATGCCCGGACCCTTCTATGGCTACACCTTC. Protein: CASSMMPGPFYGYTF.

This clonotype was counted ten times or more. The V call is TRBV6-6, the J call TRBJ2-2, with TRBD2 identical over 8 bases. The V gene end was trimmed by 4 bases and the J gene end by 4 bases; junction bases not matched to a gene: 5. Germline CDR1 and CDR2: MNHNY and SVGAGI (reference sequence). The CDR3 spans 15 residues. CDR3 DNA sequence: TGTGCCAGCAGTTCCACGGGGGGGGTCACCGGGGAGCTGTTTTTT. Translated, it gives CASSSTGGVTGELFF.

This clonotype was counted ten times or more. The chain carries TRBV7-2 and TRBJ1-2; no reliable D call. V dropped 5 bases and J dropped 5 bases, with 9 bases sitting between them. Germline CDR1 reads SGHTA; CDR2 reads FQGNSA. There are 12 residues in the CDR3. CDR3 residues: CASSQDLYGYTF. In DNA form, the CDR3 reads TGTGCCAGCAGCCAGGACCTATATGGCTACACCTTC.

This clonotype was seen repeatedly, ten times or more. The J gene is TRBJ2-7, the V gene TRBV18, with a tentative D call TRBD1 (5 bases). The CDR3 consists of 15 residues. V lost 2 bases and J 5 bases, leaving 16 bases between the germline ends. Germline V gene sequence: CDR1 KGHSH, CDR2 LQKENI. CDR3 DNA: TGTGCCAGCTCACCAGGGTCAGGGTTGCGCCACGAGCAGTACTTC. Amino acid sequence: CASSPGSGLRHEQYF.